This T cell receptor (beta chain) was found in a study of blood T cell repertoires in COVID-19. Overall study: The study drew acute and convalescent COVID-19 samples from the United States, Italy and Spain. Sources were T cells, B-cell-depleted T cells, or PBMCs; the material itself was cDNA or gDNA.

Authors' processing steps: Amplified reference gene primers provided the basis for estimating nucleated cell counts. The method was immunoSEQ multiplex PCR; TCRdb's version includes in-frame clones alone and lacks a portion of them. The V and J calls and clone size come from that table; D and trimming were worked out from the DNA. The sample shows approximately 71,000 clones, about 86% of them seen only once. The CDR3 is made up of 14 amino acids. Looked up from germline, CDR1 is MNHEY and CDR2 is SVGEGT. Unmatched junction bases numbered 3, after V lost 2 bases and J lost 2 bases. This clone has a single count.

The specimen was peripheral blood. The rearrangement joins TRBV6-2 or TRBV6-3 to TRBJ2-7; TRBD1 matches at 7 bases. This clonotype was sampled from a man aged 50-59 years with acute or convalescent COVID-19. The CDR3: CASSYLTGTYEQYF. In DNA, the CDR3 is TGTGCCAGCAGTTACCTGACAGGGACCTACGAGCAGTACTTC.